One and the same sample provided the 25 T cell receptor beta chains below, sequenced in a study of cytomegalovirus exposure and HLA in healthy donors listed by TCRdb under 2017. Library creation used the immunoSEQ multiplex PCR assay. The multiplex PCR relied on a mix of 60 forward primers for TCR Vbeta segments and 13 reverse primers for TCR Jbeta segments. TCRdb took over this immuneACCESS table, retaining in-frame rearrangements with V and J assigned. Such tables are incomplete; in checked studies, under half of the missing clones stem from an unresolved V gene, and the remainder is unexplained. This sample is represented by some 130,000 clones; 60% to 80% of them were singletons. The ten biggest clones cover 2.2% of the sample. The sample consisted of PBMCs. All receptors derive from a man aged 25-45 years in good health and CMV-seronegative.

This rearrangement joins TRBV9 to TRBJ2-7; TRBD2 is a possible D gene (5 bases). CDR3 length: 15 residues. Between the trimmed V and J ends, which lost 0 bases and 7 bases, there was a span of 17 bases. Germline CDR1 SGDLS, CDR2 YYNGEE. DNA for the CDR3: TGTGCCAGCAGCGTAGACGGCTCAAGGTCGGGGGAGCAGTACTTC. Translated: CASSVDGSRSGEQYF.

The chain's CDR3 is CASSLRGQETQYF. The CDR3 DNA reads as TGTGCCAGCAGTTTAAGGGGCCAAGAGACCCAGTACTTC. The chain uses TRBV27 and TRBJ2-5; possible D gene TRBD1, 5 bases. Germline loops: CDR1 MNHEY, CDR2 SMNVEV (reference sequence). CDR3 length: 13 amino acids. The germline V and J ends were trimmed by 2 bases and 1 base, with 5 bases remaining between them.

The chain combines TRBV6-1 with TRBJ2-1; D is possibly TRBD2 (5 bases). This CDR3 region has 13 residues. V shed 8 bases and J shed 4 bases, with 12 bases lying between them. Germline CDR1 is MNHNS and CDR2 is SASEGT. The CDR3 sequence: CASHPRRYNEQFF. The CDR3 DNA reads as TGTGCCAGCCACCCCCGGAGGTACAATGAGCAGTTCTTC.

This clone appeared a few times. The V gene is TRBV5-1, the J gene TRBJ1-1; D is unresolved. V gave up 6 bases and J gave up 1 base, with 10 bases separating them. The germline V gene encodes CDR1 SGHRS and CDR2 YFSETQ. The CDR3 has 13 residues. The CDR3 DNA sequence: TGCGCCAGCAAAGAGGGTGCGAACACTGAAGCTTTCTTT. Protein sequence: CASKEGANTEAFF.

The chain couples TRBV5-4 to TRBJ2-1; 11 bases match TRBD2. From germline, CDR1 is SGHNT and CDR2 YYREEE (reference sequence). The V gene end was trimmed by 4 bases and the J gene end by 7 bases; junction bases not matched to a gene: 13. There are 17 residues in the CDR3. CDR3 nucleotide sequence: TGTGCCAGCAGCGATGGGCCCGTAGCGGGAGGGGGTAATGAGCAGTTCTTC. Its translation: CASSDGPVAGGGNEQFF.

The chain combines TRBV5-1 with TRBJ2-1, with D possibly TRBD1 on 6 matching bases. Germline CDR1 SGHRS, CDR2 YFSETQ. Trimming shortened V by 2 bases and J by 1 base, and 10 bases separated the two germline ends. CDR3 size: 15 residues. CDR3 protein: CASSLPTGSYNEQFF. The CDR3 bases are TGCGCCAGCAGCTTACCCACAGGGTCCTACAATGAGCAGTTCTTC.

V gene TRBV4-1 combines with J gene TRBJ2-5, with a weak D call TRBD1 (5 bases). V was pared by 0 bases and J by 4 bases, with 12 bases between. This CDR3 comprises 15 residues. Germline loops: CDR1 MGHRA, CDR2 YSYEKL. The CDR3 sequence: CASSQDFGQGETQYF. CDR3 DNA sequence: TGCGCCAGCAGCCAAGATTTCGGGCAGGGAGAGACCCAGTACTTC.

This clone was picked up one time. The DNA of the CDR3 is TGTGCCAGCATCTCGGGGGGTATCTCCTACAATGAGCAGTTCTTC. Translated: CASISGGISYNEQFF. The V gene is TRBV28, the J gene TRBJ2-1; 7 bases align to TRBD2. This CDR3 has 15 residues. Looked up from germline, CDR1 is MDHEN and CDR2 is SYDVKM. V lost 7 bases to trimming and J lost 0 bases; unmatched junction nucleotides: 6.

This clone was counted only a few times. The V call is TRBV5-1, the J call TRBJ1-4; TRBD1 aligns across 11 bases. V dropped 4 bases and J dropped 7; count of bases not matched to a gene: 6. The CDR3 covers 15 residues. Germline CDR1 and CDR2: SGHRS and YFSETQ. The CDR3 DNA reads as TGCGCCAGCAGCAGGGCCGGGACAGGGGGTGAAAAACTGTTTTTT. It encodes CASSRAGTGGEKLFF.

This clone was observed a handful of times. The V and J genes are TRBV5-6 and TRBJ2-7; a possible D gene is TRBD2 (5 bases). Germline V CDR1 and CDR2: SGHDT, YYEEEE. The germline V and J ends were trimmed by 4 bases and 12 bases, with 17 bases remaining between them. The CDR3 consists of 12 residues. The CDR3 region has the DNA TGTGCCAGCAGCCTCAGACGGAGAGGAGGGTACTTC. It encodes CASSLRRRGGYF.

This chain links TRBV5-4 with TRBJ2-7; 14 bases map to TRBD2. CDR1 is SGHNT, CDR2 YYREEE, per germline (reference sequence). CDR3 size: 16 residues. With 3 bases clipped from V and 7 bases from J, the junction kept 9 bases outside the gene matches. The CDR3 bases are TGTGCCAGCAGCTCCCTGACTAGCGGGAGGGCGGGTGAGCAGTACTTC. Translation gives CASSSLTSGRAGEQYF.

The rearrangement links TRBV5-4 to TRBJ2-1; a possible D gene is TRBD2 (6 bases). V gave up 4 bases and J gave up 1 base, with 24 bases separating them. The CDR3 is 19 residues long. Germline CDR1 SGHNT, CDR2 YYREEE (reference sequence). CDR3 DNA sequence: TGTGCCAGCAGCCCTAGCCCTTTCATTAATGGGGGGTCCTACAATGAGCAGTTCTTC. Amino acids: CASSPSPFINGGSYNEQFF.

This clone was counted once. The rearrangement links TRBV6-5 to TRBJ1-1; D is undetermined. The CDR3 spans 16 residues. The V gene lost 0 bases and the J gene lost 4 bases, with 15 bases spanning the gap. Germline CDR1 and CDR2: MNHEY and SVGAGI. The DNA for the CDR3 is TGTGCCAGCAGTTACTCCTTGGTCCGGGATCTCACTGAAGCTTTCTTT. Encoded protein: CASSYSLVRDLTEAFF.

CDR3 amino acids: CASSLQRGAYEQYF. CDR3 nucleotide sequence: TGCGCCAGCAGCTTACAGCGGGGGGCCTACGAGCAGTACTTC. The rearrangement links TRBV5-1 to TRBJ2-5; 9 bases match TRBD2. The last part of the DNA fits TRBJ2-7 better; the J call may be wrong. From germline, CDR1 is SGHRS and CDR2 YFSETQ. The CDR3 has 14 residues.

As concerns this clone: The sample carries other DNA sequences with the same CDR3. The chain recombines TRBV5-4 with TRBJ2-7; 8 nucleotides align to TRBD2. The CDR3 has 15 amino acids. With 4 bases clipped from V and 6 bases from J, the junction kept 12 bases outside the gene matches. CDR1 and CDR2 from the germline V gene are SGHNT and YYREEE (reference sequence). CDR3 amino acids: CASSRRGAGVGEQYF. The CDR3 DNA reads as TGTGCCAGCAGCCGGAGGGGAGCGGGAGTAGGCGAGCAGTACTTC.

The CDR3 DNA reads TGCGCCAGCAGCTTTCGGGGGGATAATGAAAAACTGTTTTTT. It codes for CASSFRGDNEKLFF. The rearrangement links TRBV5-1 to TRBJ1-4; a weak D match, TRBD1 (5 bases). Germline CDR1 SGHRS, CDR2 YFSETQ. V gave up 2 bases and J gave up 4 bases, with 9 bases separating them. This CDR3 is 14 amino acids long.

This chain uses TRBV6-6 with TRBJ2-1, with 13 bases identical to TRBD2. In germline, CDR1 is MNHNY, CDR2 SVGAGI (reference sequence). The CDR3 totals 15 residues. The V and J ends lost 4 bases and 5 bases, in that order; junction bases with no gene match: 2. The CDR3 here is CASSSGTSGDNEQFF. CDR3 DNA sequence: TGTGCCAGCAGTTCCGGGACTAGCGGGGACAATGAGCAGTTCTTC.

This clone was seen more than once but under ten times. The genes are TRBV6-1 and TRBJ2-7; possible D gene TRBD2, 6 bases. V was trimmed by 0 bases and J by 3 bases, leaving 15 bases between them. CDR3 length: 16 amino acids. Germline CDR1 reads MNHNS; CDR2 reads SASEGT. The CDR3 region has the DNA TGTGCCAGCAGTGAAGCGCGGGGAGGTTATGGCTACGAGCAGTACTTC. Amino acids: CASSEARGGYGYEQYF.

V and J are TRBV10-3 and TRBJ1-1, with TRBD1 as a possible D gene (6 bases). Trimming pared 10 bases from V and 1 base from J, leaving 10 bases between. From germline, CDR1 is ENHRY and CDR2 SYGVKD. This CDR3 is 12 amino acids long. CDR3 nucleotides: TGTGCCAGCTGGACAGAGAACACTGAAGCTTTCTTT. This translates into CASWTENTEAFF.

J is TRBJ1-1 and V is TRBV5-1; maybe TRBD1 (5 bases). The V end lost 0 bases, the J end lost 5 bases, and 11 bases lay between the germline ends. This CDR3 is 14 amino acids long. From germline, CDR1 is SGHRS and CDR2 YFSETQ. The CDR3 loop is CASSLDTGWTEAFF. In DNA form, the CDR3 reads TGCGCCAGCAGCTTGGATACAGGCTGGACTGAAGCTTTCTTT. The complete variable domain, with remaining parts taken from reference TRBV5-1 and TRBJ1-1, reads KAGVTQTPRYLIKTRGQQVTLSCSPISGHRSVSWYQQTPGQGLQFLFEYFSETQRNKGNFPGRFSGRQFSNSRSEMNVSTLELGDSALYLCASSLDTGWTEAFFGQGTRLTVV.

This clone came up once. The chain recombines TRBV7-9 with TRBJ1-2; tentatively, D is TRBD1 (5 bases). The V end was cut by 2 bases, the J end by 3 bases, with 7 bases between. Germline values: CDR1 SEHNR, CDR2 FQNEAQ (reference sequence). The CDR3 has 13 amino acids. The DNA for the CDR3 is TGTGCCAGCAGCTTAACCAGGGACTATGGCTACACCTTC. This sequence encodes CASSLTRDYGYTF.

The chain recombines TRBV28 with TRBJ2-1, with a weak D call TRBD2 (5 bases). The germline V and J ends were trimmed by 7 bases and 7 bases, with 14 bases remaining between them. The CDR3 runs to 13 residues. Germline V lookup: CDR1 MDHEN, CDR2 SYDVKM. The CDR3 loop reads CASTGNLGNEQFF. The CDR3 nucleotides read TGTGCCAGCACCGGGAACCTGGGAAATGAGCAGTTCTTC.

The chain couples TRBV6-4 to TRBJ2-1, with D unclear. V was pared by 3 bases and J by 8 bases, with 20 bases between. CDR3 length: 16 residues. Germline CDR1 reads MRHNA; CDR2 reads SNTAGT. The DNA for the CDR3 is TGTGCCAGCAGTGATTATGGAGCTACCGCCGCCGATGAGCAGTTCTTC. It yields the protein CASSDYGATAADEQFF.

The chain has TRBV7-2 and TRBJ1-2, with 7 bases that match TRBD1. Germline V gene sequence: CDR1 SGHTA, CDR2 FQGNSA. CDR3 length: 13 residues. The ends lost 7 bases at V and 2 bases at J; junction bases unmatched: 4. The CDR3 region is CASIRDRNYGYTF. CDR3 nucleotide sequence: TGTGCCAGCATCAGGGACAGAAACTATGGCTACACCTTC.

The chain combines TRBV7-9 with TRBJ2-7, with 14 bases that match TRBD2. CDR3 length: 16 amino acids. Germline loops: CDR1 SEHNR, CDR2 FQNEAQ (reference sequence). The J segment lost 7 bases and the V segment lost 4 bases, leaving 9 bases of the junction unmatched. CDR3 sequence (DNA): TGTGCCAGCAGCTCATTGGGACTAGCGGGAGTAAAGGAGCAGTACTTC. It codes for CASSSLGLAGVKEQYF.